This T cell receptor beta chain was observed in a study of OX40 agonist ivuxolimab in advanced cancers. Study-wide background: The treatment was a fully human IgG2 OX40 agonist, ivuxolimab.

Sequencing was performed with immunoSEQ multiplex PCR; in TCRdb, only in-frame clones are kept and a portion is missing. In the table there are tens of thousands of clones, over 75% of which are singletons. A word on this clone: Its antigen is still unknown.

General observations from the study: More expanded clones were found, on average, in CD8+ than in CD4+ T cells. Still undetermined is the antigen specificity of the expanded peripheral T cells.

The TCR originated in an adult with an advanced solid tumor such as melanoma, head and neck, liver or kidney cancer. The starting material was CD4+ or CD8+ T cells sorted from blood, obtained in a trial of the OX40 agonist ivuxolimab.

The DNA of the CDR3 is TGTGCCAGTAGTATTGTGGCAGGGGCCAACGTCCTGACTTTC. Translated: CASSIVAGANVLTF. The chain employs TRBV19 and TRBJ2-6; D is unclear. Germline lookup yields CDR1 LNHDA and CDR2 SQIVND (reference sequence). The CDR3 extends over 14 amino acids. Deletions cut 3 bases from V and 4 bases from J, with 7 bases between.